What follows describes a single T cell receptor beta chain. What it recognizes is unknown. Constant-segment-primed 5'RACE gave TCR alpha and TCR beta cDNA libraries with sample barcodes and UMIs. TCRdb re-analysed the 5' RACE reads in MiXCR, keeping a single row per CDR3 protein. The sample consists of over 300,000 distinct CDR3 sequences, less than 25% of them appearing once. This record belongs to a study of T-cell memory formation after mild COVID-19. Study results and caveats: Those CD4+ clones that contracted were mainly in CM and EM (CD8+ ones in EMRA). Second-wave clones peaking on day 37 lacked confirmed SARS-CoV-2 specificity.

The receptor was isolated from a man between 18 and 29 years old who had mild COVID-19 (a few samples of this study predate the infection). Cell type and time point are not known. Sequenced material: PBMCs or a T cell subset sorted from them (not recorded which).

The CDR3 DNA follows: TGTGCCAGCAGTTACTCGTACGGTATTTATGGCTACACCTTC. It codes for CASSYSYGIYGYTF. The J gene is TRBJ1-2, the V gene TRBV6-5; unclear D gene. Trimming cost V 0 bases and J 5 bases, with 10 bases left between them. Germline V CDR1 and CDR2: MNHEY, SVGAGI. This CDR3 spans 14 amino acids.